This T cell receptor (beta chain) was obtained from a study of cytomegalovirus exposure and HLA in healthy donors. Profiling relied on immunoSEQ multiplex PCR, and the TCRdb table lists in-frame clones only, not all of them. Of some 90,000 clones listed, roughly 90% are singletons. Study observations and caveats: Some TCR beta chains (164 of them) were listed as cytomegalovirus-associated.

The germline V and J ends were trimmed by 0 bases and 2 bases, with 9 bases remaining between them. Germline CDR1 is SGDLS and CDR2 is YYNGEE. The CDR3 sequence is 15 residues long. Regarding this clone: What it binds is unknown.

V is TRBV9 and J is TRBJ2-1; D uncertain. The sequencing sample was made of PBMCs. This clonotype originated in a man between 18 and 29 years old in good health and CMV-seropositive. The DNA of the CDR3 is TGTGCCAGCAGCGTAGACTGGGCCCCCTACAATGAGCAGTTCTTC. Amino acids: CASSVDWAPYNEQFF.